This T cell receptor (beta chain) emerged from a study of blood T cell repertoires in COVID-19. In the original processing: Reference gene primers were amplified, and this amplification served to estimate nucleated cell counts. Libraries were prepared by immunoSEQ multiplex PCR; TCRdb keeps only in-frame clonotypes and omits some of them. V and J calls and clone size are given by that table; D and trimming were obtained from the DNA. Seen here are about 180,000 clones, around 85% observed once, and the top ten hold roughly 18%. This clone was seen a few times. In germline, CDR1 is MNHEY, CDR2 SVGAGI. There are 15 residues in the CDR3. V was clipped by 6 bases and J by 5 bases, with 17 bases between them.

The receptor's source is a person aged 70 to 85 with COVID-19, enrolled during active disease. The chain uses TRBV6-5 and TRBJ1-5, with D possibly matching TRBD1 (5 bases). The sequenced material came from peripheral blood. As DNA, the CDR3 is TGTGCCAGCAGACGGTCCGGGACTCAGCATCAGCCCCAGCATTTT. As protein: CASRRSGTQHQPQHF.